A selection of T cell receptor beta chains follows, all from one sample in a study of blood T cell repertoires in COVID-19. Profiling relied on immunoSEQ multiplex PCR, and the TCRdb table lists in-frame clones only, not all of them. The repertoire holds approximately 72,000 clones, approximately 85% seen once, with 30% to 40% in the top ten. Sequenced material: peripheral blood. All receptors come from a woman of 80 years or more with active or convalescent COVID-19. CDR3s include the opening cysteine and the closing phenylalanine or tryptophan. The D gene is left open where the match is weak. A row's size may be missing; if present it is once, few, many or a size class.

J,V,D,size,DNA,CDR3
TRBJ2-5,TRBV20-1,.,.,TGCAGTGCTAACCCGGGGGAGACCCAGTACTTC,CSANPGETQYF
TRBJ2-3,TRBV5-1,TRBD2,.,TGCGCCAGCAGCTTGCTTCTAGCGGGGGGAGATACGCAGTATTTT,CASSLLLAGGDTQYF
TRBJ2-2,TRBV28,.,.,TGTGCCAGCAGCCTACTCGTCGGGGAGCTGTTTTTT,CASSLLVGELFF
TRBJ2-1,TRBV5-5,.,.,TGTGCCAGCAGCTTGGTTGGGCACTTCTACAATGAGCAGTTCTTC,CASSLVGHFYNEQFF
TRBJ1-5,TRBV24-1,.,.,TGTGCCACCAGTGATTTGGAGAGAAATCAGCCCCAGCATTTT,CATSDLERNQPQHF
TRBJ2-7,TRBV7-6,TRBD2,.,TGTGCCAGCAGCGCAGGACTAGTCGGCGAGCAGTACTTC,CASSAGLVGEQYF
TRBJ2-2,TRBV5-1,TRBD2,few,TGCGCCAGCAGCCTTAGCGGGGCCAACACCGGGGAGCTGTTTTTT,CASSLSGANTGELFF
TRBJ2-2,TRBV30,.,.,TGTGCCTGGGCCACAGGTCGGAACACCGGGGAGCTGTTTTTT,CAWATGRNTGELFF
TRBJ2-3,TRBV27,TRBD2,once,TGTGCCAGCAGTTTATTGAGGGCACTAGCGGGGGCAAATCCTCGGACAGATACGCAGTATTTT,CASSLLRALAGANPRTDTQYF
TRBJ2-3,TRBV30,TRBD2,.,TGTGCCTGGGGGGGAGGGGCAGGCAGCACAGATACGCAGTATTTT,CAWGGGAGSTDTQYF
TRBJ1-4,TRBV18,.,.,TGTGCCAGCTCACCTCAGAATGAAAAACTGTTTTTT,CASSPQNEKLFF
TRBJ2-5,TRBV15,TRBD1,.,TGTGCCACCAGCAGAGGGGACAGGGACGGAGAGACCCAGTACTTC,CATSRGDRDGETQYF
TRBJ2-5,TRBV9,.,.,TGTGCCAGCAGCGTAGCAGACGCGGGGACCCAGTACTTC,CASSVADAGTQYF
TRBJ1-2,TRBV4-3,.,few,TGCGCCAGCAGCCAAGATATTAATGGGCGCTATGGCTACACCTTC,CASSQDINGRYGYTF
TRBJ2-7,TRBV27,TRBD1,.,TGTGCCAGCAGTCCACAGGGGATGAAATCCTACGAGCAGTACTTC,CASSPQGMKSYEQYF
TRBJ2-5,TRBV9,.,.,TGTGCCAGCAGCGTAGCCCCCAGCAGGGAAGAGACCCAGTACTTC,CASSVAPSREETQYF
TRBJ1-2,TRBV3-1/TRBV3-2,.,.,TGTGCCAGCAGCCAGCTCGACAGGCTGCAGCGAGGCTACACCTTC,CASSQLDRLQRGYTF
TRBJ2-3,TRBV2,.,.,TGTGCCAGCAGTGAACAGGGTAGCACAGATACGCAGTATTTT,CASSEQGSTDTQYF
TRBJ1-4,TRBV5-1,TRBD1,few,TGCGCCAGCAGCTTGTTTCAGGGGGCCAGTGAAAAACTGTTTTTT,CASSLFQGASEKLFF
TRBJ2-7,TRBV6-5,TRBD2,.,TGTGCCAGCAGTTACTCTATGGGGGGGGGATACGAGCAGTACTTC,CASSYSMGGGYEQYF
TRBJ1-5,TRBV3-1/TRBV3-2,.,.,TGTGCCAGCAGCCAATGTTGGGTGTACGGAGGTCAGCCCCAGCATTTT,CASSQCWVYGGQPQHF
TRBJ2-5,TRBV5-6,TRBD2,.,TGTGCCAGCAGCTTGGTTCTTAGCGGGGAGCAAGAGACCCAGTACTTC,CASSLVLSGEQETQYF
TRBJ2-7,TRBV30,TRBD2,.,TGTGCCTGCCATGCTAGCGGGGGGGGGTACGAGCAGTACTTC,CACHASGGGYEQYF
TRBJ1-3,TRBV7-6,.,.,TGTGCCAGCAGCCTAAGTGTCCGGGGAGGAGAAAACACCATATATTTT,CASSLSVRGGENTIYF
TRBJ1-1,TRBV7-2,TRBD1,.,TGTGCCAGCAGCCTCCGACAGGGGAAGACTGAAGCTTTCTTT,CASSLRQGKTEAFF
TRBJ1-5,TRBV27,.,.,TGTGCCAGCCGTTCGGCAGGTTTGAATCAGCCCCAGCATTTT,CASRSAGLNQPQHF
TRBJ2-3,TRBV3-1/TRBV3-2,.,.,TGTGCCAGCAGCCACAGGGTTGGCACAGATACGCAGTATTTT,CASSHRVGTDTQYF
TRBJ1-4,TRBV15,.,.,TGTGCCACCAGCCCCAGGGCAGGGGAGTCTGAAAAACTGTTTTTT,CATSPRAGESEKLFF
TRBJ2-5,TRBV19,.,.,TGTGCCAGTAGTCGGCAGGGGGGACAAGAGACCCAGTACTTC,CASSRQGGQETQYF
TRBJ2-1,TRBV29-1,.,.,TGCAGCGTTGTCAGGGCTGGTTCCTACAATGAGCAGTTCTTC,CSVVRAGSYNEQFF
TRBJ2-5,TRBV11-3,TRBD1,once,TGTGCCAGCAGCAGGGGGCGGAAAGAGACCCAGTACTTC,CASSRGRKETQYF
TRBJ2-3,TRBV6-5,TRBD1,.,TGTGCCAGCACCACTCCAGGGGGCTCAGATACGCAGTATTTT,CASTTPGGSDTQYF
TRBJ1-5,TRBV10-2,.,.,TGCGCCAGCAGTTACGGGGGGAAAGGTCAGCCCCAGCATTTT,CASSYGGKGQPQHF
TRBJ2-1,TRBV29-1,TRBD2,.,TGCAGCGTTGAGGGCGGGGGGGAGACCTCCTACAATGAGCAGTTCTTC,CSVEGGGETSYNEQFF
TRBJ1-1,TRBV30,.,.,TGTGCCTGGAGTGGGAGGAGGGGCTCCGAAGCTTTCTTT,CAWSGRRGSEAFF
TRBJ2-1,TRBV6-1,TRBD2,.,TGTGCCAGCAGTGAAATAGCGGGGTCTTACAATGAGCAGTTCTTC,CASSEIAGSYNEQFF
TRBJ2-3,TRBV6-5,TRBD2,.,TGTGCCAGCAGGACACTAGCGGCCACAGATACGCAGTATTTT,CASRTLAATDTQYF
TRBJ1-6,TRBV11-2,.,.,TGTGCCAGCAGCTTAGATGCCAGGGCCTATAATTCACCCCTCCACTTT,CASSLDARAYNSPLHF
TRBJ2-1,TRBV4-3,.,.,TGCGCCAGCAGCCGAACTATAGGACAGAACAATGAGCAGTTCTTC,CASSRTIGQNNEQFF
TRBJ2-7,TRBV5-1,TRBD2,large,TGCGCCAGCAGCTTGGAGCCGGGACTAGCGGGGGGGCGGCAGTACTTC,CASSLEPGLAGGRQYF
TRBJ2-5,TRBV6-1,TRBD1,.,TGTGCCAGCAGTGAGGGGATGGGACAGGGGGACGAGACCCAGTACTTC,CASSEGMGQGDETQYF
TRBJ1-5,TRBV19,TRBD1,.,TGTGCCATTGGGACAGGGGCCTATCAGCCCCAGCATTTT,CAIGTGAYQPQHF
TRBJ1-5,TRBV7-9,TRBD1,few,TGTGCCAGCAGCTCTGGACAGGGGATCATGGCCCAGCATTTT,CASSSGQGIMAQHF
TRBJ2-3,TRBV6-5,TRBD2,.,TGTGCCAGCATGAGGGCGGGGGGGACAGATACGCAGTATTTT,CASMRAGGTDTQYF
TRBJ1-1,TRBV2,TRBD1,.,TGTGCCAGATCAACAGGGGGCACTGAAGCTTTCTTT,CARSTGGTEAFF